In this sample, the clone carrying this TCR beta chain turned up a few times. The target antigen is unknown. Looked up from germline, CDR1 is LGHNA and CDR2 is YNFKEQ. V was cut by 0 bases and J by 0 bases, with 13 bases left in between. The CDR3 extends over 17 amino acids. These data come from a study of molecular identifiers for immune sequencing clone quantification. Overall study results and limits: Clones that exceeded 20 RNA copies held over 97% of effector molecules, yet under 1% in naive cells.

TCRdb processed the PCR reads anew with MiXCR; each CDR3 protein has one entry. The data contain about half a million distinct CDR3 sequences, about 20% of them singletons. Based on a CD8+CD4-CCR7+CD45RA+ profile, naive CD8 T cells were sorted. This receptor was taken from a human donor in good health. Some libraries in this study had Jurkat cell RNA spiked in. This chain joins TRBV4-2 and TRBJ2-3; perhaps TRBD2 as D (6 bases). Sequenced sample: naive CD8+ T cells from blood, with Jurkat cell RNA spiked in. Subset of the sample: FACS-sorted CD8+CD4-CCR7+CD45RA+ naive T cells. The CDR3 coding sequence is TGTGCCAGCAGCCAAGACACCCTAGCGTCTAGCACAGATACGCAGTATTTT. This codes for CASSQDTLASSTDTQYF.